The 26 T cell receptor beta chains listed next were all sequenced from one sample in a study of blood T cell repertoires in COVID-19. Sequenced by immunoSEQ multiplex PCR; TCRdb stores in-frame clones only, minus some. This table holds more than 300,000 clones, around 89% found once. The sequenced material came from peripheral blood. The origin of the receptors is a woman aged 30 to 39 with COVID-19, enrolled during active disease.

The rearrangement joins TRBV19 to TRBJ1-5; D is uncertain. This CDR3 is built from 15 residues. Germline CDR1 LNHDA, CDR2 SQIVND (reference sequence). V lost 7 bases and J 0 bases, leaving 13 bases between the germline ends. CDR3 protein: CASNIGRGSNQPQHF. CDR3 nucleotide sequence: TGTGCCAGTAACATCGGTCGGGGTAGCAATCAGCCCCAGCATTTT.

The V gene is TRBV18, the J gene TRBJ2-7; weak D call: TRBD1 (6 bases). The CDR3 consists of 14 residues. V was pared by 6 bases and J by 3 bases, with 15 bases between. Germline values: CDR1 KGHSH, CDR2 LQKENI. The DNA of the CDR3 is TGTGCCAGCTCGAAGGGGCAGGGGCACTACGAGCAGTACGTC. Encoded protein: CASSKGQGHYEQYV.

This clone was seen only a few times. This chain connects TRBV6-5 to TRBJ1-2, with unresolved D. The CDR3 runs to 13 residues. Per the germline V gene, CDR1 is MNHEY and CDR2 is SVGAGI. The V gene lost 10 bases and the J gene lost 2 bases, with 14 bases spanning the gap. CDR3 nucleotides: TGTGCCACCCGATTGGCAATGAACTATGGCTACACCTTC. Its translation is CATRLAMNYGYTF.

This rearrangement joins TRBV4-1 to TRBJ2-5, with 9 bases aligning to TRBD2. The ends lost 0 bases at V and 4 bases at J; junction bases unmatched: 6. The germline CDR1 and CDR2 sequences are MGHRA and YSYEKL. The CDR3 is 16 residues long. CDR3 in DNA: TGCGCCAGCAGCCAAGATCTCGCGGGGGGGCGAGAGACCCAGTACTTC. It specifies CASSQDLAGGRETQYF.

The chain combines TRBV6-5 with TRBJ1-2; 7 positions agree with TRBD1. The CDR3 sequence is 14 residues long. Per germline, CDR1 MNHEY and CDR2 SVGAGI. With V trimmed by 5 bases and J by 3 bases, 6 bases remained unmatched. The CDR3 sequence is CASSPTGYDYGYTF. CDR3 bases: TGTGCCAGCAGTCCGACAGGGTACGACTATGGCTACACCTTC.

The V and J genes are TRBV30 and TRBJ1-4, with D hard to call. Germline V CDR1 and CDR2: GTSNPN, SVGIG (reference sequence). This CDR3 is 16 amino acids long. Trimming took off 1 base at V and 3 bases at J, with 15 bases between the two ends. CDR3 residues: CAWSAGSGSANEKLFF. CDR3 bases: TGTGCCTGGAGTGCGGGGTCGGGCAGCGCTAATGAAAAACTGTTTTTT.

V is TRBV5-8 and J is TRBJ2-7; 7 bases line up with TRBD1. The CDR3 covers 15 residues. The junction had 9 bases not matched to a gene; V was cut back by 2 bases and J by 4 bases. Germline V gene lookup returns CDR1 SGHTS and CDR2 YDEGEE. The CDR3 sequence is CASSFGQVSVYEQYV. The CDR3 DNA follows: TGTGCCAGCAGCTTCGGACAGGTTTCTGTATACGAGCAGTACGTC.

CDR3 loop: CASRADPSFNEQFF. Here the CDR3 DNA reads TGTGCCAGCAGAGCGGACCCAAGCTTTAATGAGCAGTTCTTC. The chain uses TRBV5-4 and TRBJ2-1; a possible D gene is TRBD2 (5 bases). Trimming left V 5 bases short and J 7 bases short, with 16 bases between. This CDR3 is 14 amino acids long. Germline V gives CDR1 SGHNT, CDR2 YYREEE (reference sequence).

The chain joins TRBV2 to TRBJ2-5, with 11 nucleotides matching TRBD2. V lost 7 bases and J lost 2; bases outside the gene matches: 18. The CDR3 extends over 19 amino acids. CDR1 and CDR2 (germline): SNHLY, FYNNEI. CDR3 bases: TGTGCCAGCATGAAACGGTATTGGCTAGCGGGGGGATCGCAAGAGACCCAGTACTTC. The encoded protein is CASMKRYWLAGGSQETQYF.

About this clone itself: Other DNA sequences from this sample encode an identical CDR3 as well. The chain has TRBV6-2 or TRBV6-3 and TRBJ2-7; D ambiguous. V was pared by 5 bases and J by 2 bases, with 4 bases between. The CDR3 has 11 amino acids. Per germline, CDR1 MNHEY and CDR2 SVGEGT. CDR3 sequence: CASSPAYEQYF. CDR3 in DNA: TGTGCCAGCAGTCCGGCCTACGAGCAGTACTTC.

The sample holds one count of this clone. The chain carries TRBV10-3 and TRBJ1-3, with D perhaps TRBD1 (5 bases). The germline V gene has CDR1 ENHRY and CDR2 SYGVKD. Trimming took 4 bases from V and 0 from J, leaving 7 bases between them. The CDR3 totals 14 residues. The CDR3 region is CAISGQYSGNTIYF. The CDR3, as DNA: TGTGCCATCAGTGGACAGTACTCTGGAAACACCATATATTTT.

This clone has more than one count but fewer than ten. The chain combines TRBV24-1 with TRBJ1-5; D call uncertain. Trimming took off 5 bases at V and 0 bases at J, with 10 bases between the two ends. There are 15 residues in the CDR3. CDR1 and CDR2 from the germline V gene are KGHDR and SFDVKD. In nucleotides, the CDR3 is TGTGCCACCAGTGCGACCGGGAATAGCAATCAGCCCCAGCATTTT. Its translation is CATSATGNSNQPQHF.

A remark on this clone: Other DNA sequences from this sample encode an identical CDR3 as well. The rearrangement links TRBV12-3 or TRBV12-4 to TRBJ1-2, with D uncertain. V was pared by 3 bases and J by 4 bases, with 9 bases between. The CDR3 is 13 residues long. In DNA, the CDR3 is TGTGCCAGCAGTTTCGAGGTCCGCTATGGCTACACCTTC. As protein: CASSFEVRYGYTF.

The rearrangement links TRBV6-1 to TRBJ1-5; D uncertain. The CDR3 loop spans 15 amino acids. The V end was cut by 3 bases, the J end by 4 bases, with 13 bases between. Per germline, CDR1 MNHNS and CDR2 SASEGT. CDR3 coding DNA: TGTGCCAGCAGTGACAGGTTTCCAGGAAATCAGCCCCAGCATTTT. Its protein is CASSDRFPGNQPQHF.

J is TRBJ1-5 and V is TRBV6-5; D is uncertain. The V end was cut by 2 bases, the J end by 5 bases, with 13 bases between. The CDR3 has 15 amino acids. Germline V gene data show CDR1 as MNHEY and CDR2 as SVGAGI. CDR3 DNA sequence: TGTGCCAGCAGTTACAGCCCTGAGGGTTATCAGCCCCAGCATTTT. Translating gives CASSYSPEGYQPQHF.

The chain uses TRBV23-1 and TRBJ1-6; 8 bases line up with TRBD1. TRBV23-1 falls under the ORF class, with uncertain function. CDR3 length: 16 residues. With V trimmed by 0 bases and J by 11 bases, 9 bases remained unmatched. The CDR3 bases are TGCGCCAGCAGTCAATCGAACCGGACAGGGCCGACACCCCTCCACTTT. It encodes CASSQSNRTGPTPLHF.

The chain joins TRBV25-1 to TRBJ2-5, with 8 nucleotides matching TRBD2. Germline CDR1 is MGHDK and CDR2 is SYGVNS. The CDR3 has 14 amino acids. Losses at the gene ends were 4 bases for V and 2 bases for J; bases not matched to a gene: 3. This CDR3 reads CASSGSGTQETQYF. CDR3 bases: TGTGCCAGCAGTGGTAGCGGGACTCAAGAGACCCAGTACTTC.

This clone came up a few times. V and J are TRBV6-2 or TRBV6-3 and TRBJ1-5; no clear D. The V and J ends lost 1 base and 1 base respectively, with 5 bases between them. This CDR3 is built from 14 residues. The germline gives CDR1 MNHEY, CDR2 SVGEGT. CDR3 loop: CASSYFQSNQPQHF. The CDR3 coding sequence is TGTGCCAGCAGTTACTTCCAGAGCAATCAGCCCCAGCATTTT.

The rearrangement links TRBV28 to TRBJ1-2, with 9 bases identical to TRBD1. Germline V gives CDR1 MDHEN, CDR2 SYDVKM. This CDR3 is built from 16 residues. J gave up 3 bases and V 5 bases, and 10 bases lay outside the gene matches. The DNA of the CDR3 is TGTGCCAGCAGTCCACCGGGACAGGGTAAATACTATGGCTACACCTTC. As protein: CASSPPGQGKYYGYTF.

The chain recombines TRBV7-9 with TRBJ2-5; 7 nucleotides align to TRBD2. With 8 bases clipped from V and 7 bases from J, the junction kept 16 bases outside the gene matches. The CDR3 runs to 15 residues. Germline CDR1 and CDR2: SEHNR and FQNEAQ (reference sequence). The CDR3 loop is CASGPTGDYYGTQYF. The CDR3, as DNA: TGTGCCAGCGGACCTACTGGGGACTACTATGGGACCCAGTACTTC.

The CDR3 bases are TGTGCCAGCAGTGATGGCGGCCTAATGATCTCTGGAAACACCATATATTTT. The encoded protein is CASSDGGLMISGNTIYF. The chain links TRBV28 to TRBJ1-3; D unclear. The CDR3 runs 17 residues. Trimming removed 5 bases from V and 0 bases from J, with 17 bases in between. Per germline, CDR1 MDHEN and CDR2 SYDVKM.

The chain links TRBV7-2 to TRBJ1-1; D is unclear. CDR1 is SGHTA, CDR2 FQGNSA, per germline. Trimming left V 4 bases short and J 2 bases short, with 11 bases between. The CDR3 length is 14 residues. The CDR3 spells CASSYTASNTEAFF. The CDR3 nucleotides are TGTGCCAGCAGCTATACAGCATCAAACACTGAAGCTTTCTTT.

The V call is TRBV5-6, the J call TRBJ1-2; TRBD1 matches at 9 bases. Germline V gene lookup returns CDR1 SGHDT and CDR2 YYEEEE. The CDR3 consists of 14 residues. The ends lost 3 bases at V and 5 bases at J; junction bases unmatched: 5. The CDR3 DNA is TGTGCCAGCAGCTACTCCGGGACAGGGTATGGCTACACCTTC. As protein: CASSYSGTGYGYTF.

The chain has TRBV6-2 or TRBV6-3 and TRBJ1-1; tentative D call: TRBD1 (5 bases). CDR3 length equals 13 residues. In germline, CDR1 is MNHEY, CDR2 SVGEGT. Trimming stripped 2 bases from V and 4 bases from J, with 8 bases between. The CDR3 is CASSYTQGTEAFF. CDR3 DNA sequence: TGTGCCAGCAGTTACACGCAGGGCACTGAAGCTTTCTTT.

The genes are TRBV2 and TRBJ2-3, with D tentatively TRBD1 (6 bases). The ends were cut back, 4 bases at V and 2 bases at J, with 10 bases in the middle. There are 14 residues in the CDR3. The germline V gene has CDR1 SNHLY and CDR2 FYNNEI. CDR3 in amino acids: CASSGRQDTDTQYF. The CDR3, as DNA: TGTGCCAGCAGTGGAAGACAGGACACAGATACGCAGTATTTT.

The CDR3: CASSVLGQGNSPLHF. CDR3 sequence (DNA): TGTGCCAGCAGCGTACTGGGACAGGGAAATTCACCCCTCCACTTT. The chain is built from TRBV9 and TRBJ1-6, with 9 bases identical to TRBD1. The CDR3 extends over 15 amino acids. V shed 1 base and J 7 bases; nucleotides not matched to a gene: 3. The germline CDR1 and CDR2 sequences are SGDLS and YYNGEE.